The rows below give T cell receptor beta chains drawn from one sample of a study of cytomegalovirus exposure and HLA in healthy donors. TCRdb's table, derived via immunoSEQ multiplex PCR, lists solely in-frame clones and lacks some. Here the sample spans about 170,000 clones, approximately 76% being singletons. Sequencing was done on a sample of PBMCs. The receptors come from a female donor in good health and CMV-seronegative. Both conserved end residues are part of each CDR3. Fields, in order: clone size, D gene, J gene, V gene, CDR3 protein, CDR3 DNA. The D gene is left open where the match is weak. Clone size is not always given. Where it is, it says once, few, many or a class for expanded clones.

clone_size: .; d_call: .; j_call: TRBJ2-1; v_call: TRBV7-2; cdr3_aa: CASSLSLFGFGEQFF; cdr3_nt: TGTGCCAGCAGCTTATCGCTCTTCGGGTTTGGTGAGCAGTTCTTC
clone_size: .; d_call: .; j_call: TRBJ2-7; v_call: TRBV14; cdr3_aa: CASSQFLASGDEQYF; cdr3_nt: TGTGCCAGCAGCCAATTCCTAGCATCCGGGGACGAGCAGTACTTC
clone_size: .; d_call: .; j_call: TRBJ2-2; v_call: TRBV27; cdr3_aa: CASSPQGRYTGELFF; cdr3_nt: TGTGCCAGCAGTCCCCAGGGCAGGTACACCGGGGAGCTGTTTTTT
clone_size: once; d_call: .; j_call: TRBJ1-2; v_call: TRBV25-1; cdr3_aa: CASRASPNGYTF; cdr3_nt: TGTGCCAGCAGAGCATCACCAAACGGCTACACCTTC
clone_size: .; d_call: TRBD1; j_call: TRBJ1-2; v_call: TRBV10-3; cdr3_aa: CATSQGGWGDYGYTF; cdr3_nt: TGTGCCACCTCACAGGGGGGGTGGGGTGACTATGGCTACACCTTC
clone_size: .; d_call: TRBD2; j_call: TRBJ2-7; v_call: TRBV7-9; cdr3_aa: CASSLETSGRYEQYF; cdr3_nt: TGTGCCAGCAGCTTAGAGACTAGCGGGAGGTACGAGCAGTACTTC
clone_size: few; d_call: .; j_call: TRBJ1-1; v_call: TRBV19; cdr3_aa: CATRENTEAFF; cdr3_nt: TGTGCCACCAGGGAGAACACTGAAGCTTTCTTT
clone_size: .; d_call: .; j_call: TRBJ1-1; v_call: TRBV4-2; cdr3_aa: CASSQEKVEDTEAFF; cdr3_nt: TGTGCCAGCAGCCAAGAAAAGGTCGAGGACACTGAAGCTTTCTTT
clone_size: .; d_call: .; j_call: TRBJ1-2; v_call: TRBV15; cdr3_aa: CATSRPGRDYGYTF; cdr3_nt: TGTGCCACCAGCCGTCCAGGGAGGGACTATGGCTACACCTTC
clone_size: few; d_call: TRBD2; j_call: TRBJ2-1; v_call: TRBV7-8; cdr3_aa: CASSKLAEPYNEQFF; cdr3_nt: TGTGCCAGCAGCAAACTAGCGGAACCCTACAATGAGCAGTTCTTC
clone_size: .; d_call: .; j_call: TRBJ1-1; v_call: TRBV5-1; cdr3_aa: CASSPGIRPMNTEAFF; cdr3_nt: TGCGCCAGCAGCCCGGGGATCAGACCCATGAACACTGAAGCTTTCTTT
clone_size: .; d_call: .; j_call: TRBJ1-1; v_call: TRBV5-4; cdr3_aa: CASSPRTFPRDTEAFF; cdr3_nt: TGTGCCAGCAGCCCGCGGACGTTCCCGAGGGACACTGAAGCTTTCTTT
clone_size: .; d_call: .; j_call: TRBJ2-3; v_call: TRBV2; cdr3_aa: CASSARTSTDTQYF; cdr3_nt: TGTGCCAGCAGTGCGAGGACAAGCACAGATACGCAGTATTTT
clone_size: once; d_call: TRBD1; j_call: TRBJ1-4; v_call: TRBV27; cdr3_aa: CASSGYRGSNEKLFF; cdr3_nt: TGTGCCAGCAGTGGATACAGGGGATCTAATGAAAAACTGTTTTTT
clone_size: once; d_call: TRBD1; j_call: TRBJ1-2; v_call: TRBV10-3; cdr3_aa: CAISGEGGVFVGYTF; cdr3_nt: TGTGCCATCAGTGGGGAAGGGGGCGTCTTTGTTGGCTACACCTTC
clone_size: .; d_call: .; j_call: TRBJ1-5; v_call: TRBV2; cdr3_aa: CASSRDGRSNQPQHF; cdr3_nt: TGTGCCAGCAGCCGGGACGGGAGGAGCAATCAGCCCCAGCATTTT
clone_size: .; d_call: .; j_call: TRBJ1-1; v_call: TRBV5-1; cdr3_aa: CASSLSDTYTEAFF; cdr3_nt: TGCGCCAGCAGCTTGTCGGACACTTACACTGAAGCTTTCTTT
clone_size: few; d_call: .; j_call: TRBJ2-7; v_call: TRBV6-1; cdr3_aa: CASSELILGGYEQYF; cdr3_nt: TGTGCCAGCAGTGAATTAATTCTGGGGGGCTACGAGCAGTACTTC
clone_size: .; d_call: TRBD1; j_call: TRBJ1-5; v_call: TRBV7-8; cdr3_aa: CASSLRSYWDSGKGQSQPQHF; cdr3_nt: TGTGCCAGCAGCTTACGGTCGTACTGGGACAGCGGTAAGGGGCAAAGTCAGCCCCAGCATTTT
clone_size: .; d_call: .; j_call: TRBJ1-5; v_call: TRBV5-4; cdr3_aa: CASSLGQSNQPQHF; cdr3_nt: TGTGCCAGCAGCTTGGGACAGAGCAATCAGCCCCAGCATTTT
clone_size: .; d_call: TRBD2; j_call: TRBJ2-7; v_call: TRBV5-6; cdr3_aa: CASSFSSGTSGFYEQYF; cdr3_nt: TGTGCCAGCAGCTTTTCGTCTGGGACTAGCGGGTTCTACGAGCAGTACTTC
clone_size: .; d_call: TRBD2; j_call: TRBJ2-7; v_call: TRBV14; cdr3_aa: CASSQSGTTYEQYF; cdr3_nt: TGTGCCAGCAGCCAAAGCGGGACTACCTACGAGCAGTACTTC
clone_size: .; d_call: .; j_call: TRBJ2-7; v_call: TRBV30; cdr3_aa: CAWSPSAVPDEQYF; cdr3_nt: TGTGCCTGGAGTCCGAGCGCCGTACCAGACGAGCAGTACTTC
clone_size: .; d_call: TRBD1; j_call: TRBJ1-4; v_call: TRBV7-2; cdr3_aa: CASSFRGQNEKLFF; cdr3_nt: TGTGCCAGCAGCTTTCGGGGACAGAATGAAAAACTGTTTTTT
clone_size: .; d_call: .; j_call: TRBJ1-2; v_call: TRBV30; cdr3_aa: CACLALPSAGPGYTF; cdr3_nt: TGTGCCTGTCTCGCACTCCCCTCCGCGGGACCTGGCTACACCTTC
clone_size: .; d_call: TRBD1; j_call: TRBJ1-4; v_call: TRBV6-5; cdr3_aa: CASSYSGTGGEKLFF; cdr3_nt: TGTGCCAGCAGTTACTCCGGGACAGGGGGTGAAAAACTGTTTTTT
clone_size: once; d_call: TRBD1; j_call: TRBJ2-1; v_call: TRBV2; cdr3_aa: CATSGQGAPYNEQFF; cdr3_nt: TGTGCCACCTCGGGACAGGGGGCCCCCTACAATGAGCAGTTCTTC
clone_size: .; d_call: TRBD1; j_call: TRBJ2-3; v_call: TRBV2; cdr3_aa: CASSVRTGFGTDTQYF; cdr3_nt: TGTGCCAGCAGTGTCCGGACAGGGTTTGGCACAGATACGCAGTATTTT
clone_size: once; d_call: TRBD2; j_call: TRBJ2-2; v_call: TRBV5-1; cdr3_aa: CASSLVTSGSGTGELFF; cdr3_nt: TGCGCCAGCAGCTTGGTAACTAGCGGGAGCGGCACCGGGGAGCTGTTTTTT
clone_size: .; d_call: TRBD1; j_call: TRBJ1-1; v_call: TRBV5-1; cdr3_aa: CASRLTGPNTEAFF; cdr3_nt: TGCGCCAGCAGGTTGACAGGGCCGAACACTGAAGCTTTCTTT
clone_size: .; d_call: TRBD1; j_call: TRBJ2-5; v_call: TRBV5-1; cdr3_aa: CASSKGQSQETQYF; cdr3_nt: TGCGCCAGCAGCAAGGGACAGAGCCAAGAGACCCAGTACTTC
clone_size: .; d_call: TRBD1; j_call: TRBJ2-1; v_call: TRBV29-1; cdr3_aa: CSVVEDRGVHEQFF; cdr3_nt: TGCAGCGTTGTGGAGGACAGGGGTGTCCATGAGCAGTTCTTC
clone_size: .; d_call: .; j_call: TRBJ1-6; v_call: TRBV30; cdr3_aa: CAWSPAGNSPLHF; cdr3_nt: TGTGCCTGGAGTCCGGCAGGGAATTCACCCCTCCACTTT
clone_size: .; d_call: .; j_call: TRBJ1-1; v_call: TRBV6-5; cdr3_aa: CASSLQGGVTEAFF; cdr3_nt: TGTGCCAGCAGCCTCCAGGGTGGGGTCACTGAAGCTTTCTTT
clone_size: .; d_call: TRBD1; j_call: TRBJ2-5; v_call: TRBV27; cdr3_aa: CASSFLPTGQGGETQYF; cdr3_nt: TGTGCCAGCAGTTTCCTCCCTACGGGACAGGGGGGGGAGACCCAGTACTTC
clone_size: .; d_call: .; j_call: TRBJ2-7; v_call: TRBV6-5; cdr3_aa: CASSYVRGPSYEQYF; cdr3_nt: TGTGCCAGCAGTTACGTACGGGGTCCCTCCTACGAGCAGTACTTC
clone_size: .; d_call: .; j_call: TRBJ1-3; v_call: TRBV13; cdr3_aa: CASSHTAGNTIYF; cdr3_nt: TGTGCCAGCAGCCATACTGCGGGAAACACCATATATTTT
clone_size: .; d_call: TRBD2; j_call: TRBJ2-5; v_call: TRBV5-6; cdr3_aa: CASSLPSGRGETQYF; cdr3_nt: TGTGCCAGCAGCTTGCCTAGCGGGAGGGGAGAGACCCAGTACTTC
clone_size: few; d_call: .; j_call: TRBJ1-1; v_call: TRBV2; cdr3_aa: CASSESVGNTEAFF; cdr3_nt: TGTGCCAGCAGTGAAAGTGTCGGGAACACTGAAGCTTTCTTT
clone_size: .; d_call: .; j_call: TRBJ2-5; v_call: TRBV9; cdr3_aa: CASSLSTQGSGETQYF; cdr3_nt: TGTGCCAGCAGCCTTTCTACACAGGGATCTGGGGAGACCCAGTACTTC
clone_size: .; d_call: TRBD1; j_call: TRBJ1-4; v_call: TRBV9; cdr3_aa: CASTRGQGLNEKLFF; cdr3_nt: TGTGCCAGCACTCGCGGACAGGGCCTCAATGAAAAACTGTTTTTT